The present T cell receptor (beta chain) was sequenced within a study of PD-1 blockade in classical Hodgkin lymphoma. Study-wide background: It was nivolumab at 3 mg/kg, given intravenously every 2 weeks, that patients received.

Sequenced by immunoSEQ multiplex PCR; TCRdb stores in-frame clones only, minus some. The sample carries over 11,000 clones, roughly 78% recorded once. V was shortened by 2 bases and J by 6 bases, with 7 bases between the two germline ends. The CDR3 has 11 residues. Germline V lookup: CDR1 SQVTM, CDR2 ANQGSEA. On this clone itself: As yet, its antigen is unknown.

General study findings and limits: Newly diagnosed patients had baseline TCR diversity that was reportedly lower than that of healthy donors. Possibly reflecting disease activity or prior therapy, repertoire differences have causes that remain undefined.

Each of the patients experienced relapse following autologous stem cell transplantation, and their brentuximab vedotin exposure differed. The sequences come from peripheral blood mononuclear cells (PBMCs), collected before the second cycle of nivolumab. This chain links TRBV29-1 with TRBJ1-2; D unresolved. This receptor was identified in a human donor with classical Hodgkin lymphoma. This chain's CDR3 is CSVEREDGYTF. CDR3 nucleotides: TGCAGCGTTGAAAGGGAAGATGGCTACACCTTC.